These 10 T cell receptor beta chains share one sample of origin, sequenced in a study of brain T cells in children with intractable seizures. Produced via immunoSEQ multiplex PCR; TCRdb's table is partial and in-frame only. The data hold around 20,000 clones, with roughly 94% observed a single time. The sequenced sample was peripheral blood, obtained at surgery. The source of these receptors is a boy between 10 and 17 years old with focal cortical dysplasia and intractable seizures.

The rearrangement links TRBV2 to TRBJ2-1, with a weak D call TRBD1 (6 bases). Per the germline V gene, CDR1 is SNHLY and CDR2 is FYNNEI. The V gene lost 0 bases and the J gene lost 15 bases, with 18 bases spanning the gap. The CDR3 spans 14 residues. CDR3 sequence reads: CASSEAGAGEIRFF. The CDR3 bases are TGTGCCAGCAGTGAAGCGGGGGCAGGGGAGATCCGGTTCTTC.

The chain carries TRBV19 and TRBJ1-2; no definite D call. This CDR3 comprises 16 residues. The V and J ends lost 0 bases and 3 bases respectively, with 14 bases between them. Per the germline V gene, CDR1 is LNHDA and CDR2 is SQIVND (reference sequence). In DNA, the CDR3 is TGTGCCAGTAGTATAGATTTTTCGGGAAGGGACTATGGCTACACCTTC. The encoded protein is CASSIDFSGRDYGYTF.

The chain links TRBV9 to TRBJ1-5, with 9 bases identical to TRBD1. Germline V lookup: CDR1 SGDLS, CDR2 YYNGEE. The CDR3 consists of 15 residues. Germline trimming cut 4 bases from V and 2 bases from J; bases unmatched to any gene: 4. Here the CDR3 reads CASSPGQGGNQPQHF. The CDR3 nucleotides read TGTGCCAGCAGCCCGGGACAGGGCGGCAATCAGCCCCAGCATTTT. Full variable domain (missing parts from reference TRBV9 and TRBJ1-5): DSGVTQTPKHLITATGQRVTLRCSPRSGDLSVYWYQQSLDQGLQFLIQYYNGEERAKGNILERFSAQQFPDLHSELNLSSLELGDSALYFCASSPGQGGNQPQHFGDGTRLSIL.

The J gene is TRBJ2-7, the V gene TRBV6-6; D not resolved. Germline V gene sequence: CDR1 MNHNY, CDR2 SVGAGI (reference sequence). The CDR3 contains 11 residues. With 5 bases removed from V and 6 bases from J, the gap between germline ends came to 8 bases. The CDR3 region has the DNA TGTGCCAGCAGTCAGGCCACCGAGCAGTACTTC. Translation gives CASSQATEQYF.

This clone has just one count. This chain connects TRBV6-1 to TRBJ1-1, with D hard to call. The CDR3 totals 14 residues. The V gene's germline CDR1 is MNHNS and CDR2 SASEGT. V was clipped by 1 base and J by 11 bases, with 17 bases between them. CDR3 DNA sequence: TGTGCCAGCAGTGAAGTCCAGGCCCTAAGAAGGGCTTTCTTT. Its translation is CASSEVQALRRAFF.

This clone was detected once. This chain links TRBV5-1 with TRBJ1-6; no clear D. The CDR3 contains 14 residues. V lost 0 bases and J lost 7, with 8 bases in between. Germline loops: CDR1 SGHRS, CDR2 YFSETQ. The CDR3, as DNA: TGCGCCAGCAGCTTGGGAACAGTCAATTCACCCCTCCACTTT. Translated: CASSLGTVNSPLHF.

The chain combines TRBV4-1 with TRBJ2-1; TRBD1 aligns across 7 bases. The CDR3 has 16 amino acids. V trimming: 0 bases; J trimming: 3 bases; junction bases outside the gene matches: 5. The germline CDR1 and CDR2 sequences are MGHRA and YSYEKL. CDR3 bases: TGCGCCAGCAGCCAAGATTTGACAGGGTACTACAATGAGCAGTTCTTC. It codes for CASSQDLTGYYNEQFF.

The J gene is TRBJ2-1, the V gene TRBV7-9; perhaps TRBD2 as D (6 bases). Between the trimmed V and J ends, which lost 0 bases and 6 bases, there was a span of 9 bases. This CDR3 spans 14 amino acids. Germline V gene lookup returns CDR1 SEHNR and CDR2 FQNEAQ (reference sequence). The CDR3 protein is CASSLALAPNEQFF. The DNA of the CDR3 is TGTGCCAGCAGCTTAGCACTAGCACCCAATGAGCAGTTCTTC.

This clone was observed a handful of times. DNA of the CDR3: TGCGCCAGCAGCCAAGAATCAGGGGCGCTGGATTGGGGCGGGGAGCTGTTTTTT. Amino acids: CASSQESGALDWGGELFF. The rearrangement uses TRBV4-1 and TRBJ2-2; D is possibly TRBD1 (6 bases). This CDR3 contains 18 residues. Germline assignment: CDR1 MGHRA and CDR2 YSYEKL. Between the trimmed V and J ends, which lost 0 bases and 7 bases, there was a span of 21 bases.

The genes are TRBV28 and TRBJ2-7; no reliable D call. Deletions cut 6 bases from V and 0 bases from J, with 6 bases between. The CDR3 has 12 amino acids. Per germline, CDR1 MDHEN and CDR2 SYDVKM. DNA for the CDR3: TGTGCCAGCAGCAAGGACTCCTACGAGCAGTACTTC. Protein product: CASSKDSYEQYF.